What follows is one T cell receptor (beta chain) and its context. These data belong to a study of cytomegalovirus exposure and HLA in healthy donors. Per germline, CDR1 SGHDT and CDR2 YYEEEE. Trimming took 1 base from V and 10 from J, leaving 12 bases between them. CDR3 size: 13 residues. Some clones are missing from TCRdb's copy, which holds only in-frame ones; the method was immunoSEQ multiplex PCR. The sample comprises 250,000 to 400,000 clones, roughly 87% of which are singletons, and approximately 0.95% rests with the top ten. The sample consisted of PBMCs. The V gene is TRBV5-6, the J gene TRBJ2-1, with D possibly TRBD2 on 5 matching bases. This TCR came from a man aged 30 to 39 in good health and CMV-seronegative. Here the CDR3 reads CASSLRGSWEQFF. CDR3 bases: TGTGCCAGCAGCTTGCGAGGGTCATGGGAGCAGTTCTTC.